This T cell receptor beta chain was profiled in a study of vaccination and CD4 T cells after COVID-19. For the study at large: Overlapping peptides covering the spike proteins of SARS-CoV-2, HCoV-NL63, HCoV-OC43 and HCoV-229E were added to stimulate cells. The study, taken as a whole, reports: The great majority, 304 of 307 vaccine-specific clones, proved spike mono-reactive in convalescent patients.

Comment on this clonotype: Its antigen is not identified.

The treatment: approximately 11-day PBMC culture with coronavirus spike peptide pools or control peptides (ViraFEST assay). With peptide pools, ViraFEST first expanded antigen-specific T cells and afterwards sequenced their TCRs. It was with about 9.5 IU/ml IL-2 and around 10 ug/ml peptide pools that 2.2 million or so PBMCs per well were cultured. The Oncomine TCR Beta short-read assay was applied to DNA of cultured CD4+ T cells. Each CDR3 protein is one row after TCRdb ran MiXCR on the PCR reads. The table lists 13,000 to 15,000 distinct CDR3 sequences, approximately 35% of them singletons, with 36% in the top ten. The receptor was derived from a human donor with COVID-19. The source material was cultured CD4+ T cells from blood.

Written as DNA, the CDR3 is TGTGCCAGCAGCCGACAGGGCGAGAGGGCCTACAATGAGCAGTTCTTC. Translating it yields CASSRQGERAYNEQFF. The chain combines TRBV14 with TRBJ2-1, with 7 nucleotides matching TRBD1. The CDR3 covers 16 residues. Germline V gene lookup returns CDR1 SGHDN and CDR2 FVKESK. The V and J ends lost 4 bases and 2 bases, in that order; junction bases with no gene match: 8.